One and the same sample provided the 8 T cell receptor beta chains below, sequenced in a study of blood T cell repertoires in COVID-19. The protocol was immunoSEQ multiplex PCR, while the TCRdb copy is restricted to in-frame clones and leaves out a portion. The table lists approximately 170,000 clones, around nine tenths of them singletons. The sample taken for sequencing was peripheral blood. The receptor set was obtained from a man between 18 and 29 years old with active or convalescent COVID-19.

The rearrangement links TRBV29-1 to TRBJ2-7, with TRBD2 matching 7 bases. CDR1 and CDR2 from the germline V gene are SQVTM and ANQGSEA. CDR3 length equals 14 residues. With 5 bases clipped from V and 5 bases from J, the junction kept 12 bases outside the gene matches. The chain's CDR3 is CSVWGGSQFHEQYF. In nucleotides, the CDR3 is TGCAGCGTTTGGGGCGGGAGTCAATTCCACGAGCAGTACTTC.

V gene TRBV19 combines with J gene TRBJ2-5; the D is unclear. Germline loops: CDR1 LNHDA, CDR2 SQIVND (reference sequence). V dropped 0 bases and J dropped 5 bases, with 13 bases sitting between them. This CDR3 has 15 amino acids. The CDR3 sequence is CASSIDGRFGETQYF. The CDR3, as DNA: TGTGCCAGTAGTATAGATGGCAGATTCGGGGAGACCCAGTACTTC. Looking up the rest from reference TRBV19 and TRBJ2-5 gives the full variable domain: DGGITQSPKYLFRKEGQNVTLSCEQNLNHDAMYWYRQDPGQGLRLIYYSQIVNDFQKGDIAEGYSVSREKKESFPLTVTSAQKNPTAFYLCASSIDGRFGETQYFGPGTRLLVL.

This clone appeared a few times. This rearrangement joins TRBV11-2 to TRBJ2-7, with a tentative D call TRBD1 (6 bases). CDR3 size: 17 residues. Germline lookup yields CDR1 SGHAT and CDR2 FQNNGV. Trimming cost V 3 bases and J 0 bases, with 18 bases left between them. The CDR3 here is CASSFIGQKKSSYEQYF. CDR3 bases: TGTGCCAGCAGCTTTATAGGACAGAAGAAAAGCTCCTACGAGCAGTACTTC.

The rearrangement joins TRBV5-5 to TRBJ2-5, with 7 positions matching TRBD1. This CDR3 region has 15 residues. Germline lookup yields CDR1 SGHKS and CDR2 YYEKEE (reference sequence). The J segment lost 1 base and the V segment lost 3 bases, leaving 6 bases of the junction unmatched. The CDR3 nucleotides read TGTGCCAGCAGCTCGATCGGACAGGTCCAAGAGACCCAGTACTTC. It specifies CASSSIGQVQETQYF.

The rearrangement links TRBV19 to TRBJ2-1; D may be TRBD2 (6 bases). This CDR3 spans 15 amino acids. V was trimmed by 4 bases and J by 8 bases, leaving 18 bases between them. Germline CDR1 and CDR2: LNHDA and SQIVND (reference sequence). The CDR3, as DNA: TGTGCCAGTAGTAAAGGGCGGGGTCCCTTCCATGAGCAGTTCTTC. This codes for CASSKGRGPFHEQFF.

This clone was seen more than once but under ten times. The same CDR3 also results from other DNA sequences found in this sample. The chain joins TRBV5-1 to TRBJ1-2; possible D gene TRBD1, 5 bases. V gave up 2 bases and J gave up 2 bases, with 7 bases separating them. The CDR3 extends over 13 amino acids. CDR1 SGHRS and CDR2 YFSETQ come from the germline V gene. The CDR3 protein is CASSFDSNYGYTF. DNA for the CDR3: TGCGCCAGCAGCTTCGACAGCAACTATGGCTACACCTTC.

V is TRBV6-5 and J is TRBJ1-2, with D perhaps TRBD1 (5 bases). The CDR3 consists of 13 residues. V shed 2 bases and J shed 5 bases, with 9 bases lying between them. Germline V lookup: CDR1 MNHEY, CDR2 SVGAGI. The CDR3 DNA reads as TGTGCCAGCAGTTACGAGACAGATTATGGCTACACCTTC. This gives the protein CASSYETDYGYTF.

This chain links TRBV3-1 (or the pseudogene TRBV3-2) with TRBJ2-1, with unresolved D. The CDR3 contains 14 residues. The germline V gene has CDR1 LGHDT and CDR2 YNNKEL (reference sequence). V dropped 0 bases and J dropped 6 bases, with 9 bases sitting between them. CDR3 loop: CASSQDLRGNEQFF. The DNA for the CDR3 is TGTGCCAGCAGCCAAGATCTTCGCGGCAATGAGCAGTTCTTC.